The clone carrying this T cell receptor beta chain was observed a few times. Its antigen is currently unknown. CDR1 and CDR2 (germline): SGHDN, FVKESK. V gave up 0 bases and J gave up 0 bases, with 9 bases separating them. The CDR3 is 15 amino acids. Donors were nominally healthy when sampled, though unrecorded immune exposures were likely. Both 60 Vbeta primers and 13 Jbeta primers went into the PCR. The assay was immunoSEQ multiplex PCR, and TCRdb's table has in-frame clones only and misses some. The sample contains 95,000 to 150,000 clones, about 8% of which appear only once. This sample is part of a study of cytomegalovirus exposure and HLA in healthy donors. Study-level findings and limits: Looking again later, the authors saw that most CMV-associated TCR beta chains seemed HLA-restricted. Whilst most TCR sequences proved rare, a subset of public TCRs occurred across many donors. CMV serostatus stood as the only immune exposure information on hand.

The V gene is TRBV14, the J gene TRBJ2-7; D uncertain. Sequences were obtained from PBMCs. The receptor comes from a woman between 40 and 50 years old in good health and CMV-seropositive. CDR3: CASSQEALLSYEQYF. The CDR3 DNA reads as TGTGCCAGCAGCCAAGAGGCCCTCCTCTCCTACGAGCAGTACTTC.